This TCR beta chain was found in a study of blood T cell repertoires in COVID-19. Study-level background: COVID-19 samples collected from the United States, Italy and Spain covered acute and convalescent phases. T cells, B-cell-depleted T cells, or PBMCs provided the cDNA or gDNA that served as material.

Authors' processing steps: Amplification with reference gene primers provided the estimates of nucleated cell counts. Libraries were prepared by immunoSEQ multiplex PCR; TCRdb keeps only in-frame clonotypes and omits some of them. V and J calls and clone size are copied from that table; D and trimming were computed from the DNA. The top ten clones hold about a sixth of a sample with 60,000 to 90,000 clones, around nine tenths of them seen once. In the case of this clone: The DNA is omitted, as the CDR3 cannot be located on it reliably, and the CDR3 follows TCRdb's listing.

Germline V gene sequence: CDR1 SGHDT, CDR2 YYEEEE. Both ends counted, the CDR3 spans 14 residues. The chain joins TRBV5-6 to TRBJ1-2; the table calls TRBD1, which could not be checked here. Material for sequencing was peripheral blood. The TCR originated in a human donor in a cohort sampled during active COVID-19. The CDR3 reads CASSFGQGAFVSTF.